The T cell receptor (beta chain) under discussion was sequenced for a study of cytomegalovirus exposure and HLA in healthy donors. The study's findings and limits: In terms of immune exposure information, only CMV serostatus was available.

V dropped 5 bases and J dropped 7 bases, with 18 bases sitting between them. The length of the CDR3 is 15 residues. Germline CDR1 reads SNHLY; CDR2 reads FYNNEI. As for this clone: The target antigen is unknown.

Both 60 Vbeta primers and 13 Jbeta primers went into the PCR. Some clones are missing from TCRdb's copy, which holds only in-frame ones; the method was immunoSEQ multiplex PCR. Of more than 150,000 clones in the sample, approximately 84% are singletons; the top ten hold around 0.24%. The TCR was taken from a boy aged 5-17 years in good health and CMV-seronegative. The genes are TRBV2 and TRBJ1-3; the D is unclear. Specimen: PBMCs. CDR3 residues: CASSPWERADNTIYF. Written as DNA, the CDR3 is TGTGCCAGCAGTCCCTGGGAGAGGGCAGACAACACCATATATTTT.